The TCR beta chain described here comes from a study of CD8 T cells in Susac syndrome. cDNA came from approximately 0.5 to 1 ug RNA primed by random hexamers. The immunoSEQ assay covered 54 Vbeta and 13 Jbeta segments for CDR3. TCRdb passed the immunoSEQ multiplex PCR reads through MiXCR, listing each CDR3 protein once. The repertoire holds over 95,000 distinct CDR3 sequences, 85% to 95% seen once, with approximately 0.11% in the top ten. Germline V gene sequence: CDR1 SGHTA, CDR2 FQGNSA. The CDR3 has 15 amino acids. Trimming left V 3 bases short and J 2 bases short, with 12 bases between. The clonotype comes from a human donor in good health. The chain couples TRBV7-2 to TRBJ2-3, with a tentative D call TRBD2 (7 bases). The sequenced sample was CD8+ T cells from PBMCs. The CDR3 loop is CASSFGGAPTDTQYF. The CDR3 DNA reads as TGTGCCAGCAGCTTTGGGGGGGCGCCCACAGATACGCAGTATTTT. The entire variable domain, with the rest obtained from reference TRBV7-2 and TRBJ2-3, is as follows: GAGVSQSPSNKVTEKGKDVELRCDPISGHTALYWYRQSLGQGLEFLIYFQGNSAPDKSGLPSDRFSAERTGGSVSTLTIQRTQQEDSAVYLCASSFGGAPTDTQYFGPGTRLTVL.